The present entry profiles one T cell receptor (beta chain) with its context. The data stem from a study of blood T cell repertoires in COVID-19. For the study at large: COVID-19 samples, acute and convalescent, were from the United States, Italy and Spain. From T cells, B-cell-depleted T cells, or PBMCs came the material, which was cDNA or gDNA.

Per the authors' pipeline: Reference gene primer amplification yielded estimated nucleated cell counts. Here immunoSEQ multiplex PCR was the method, and the copy in TCRdb shows in-frame clones only, minus some. V and J calls and clone size come straight from that table; D and trimming were deduced from the DNA. In the table there are approximately 330,000 clones, over 75% of which are singletons. This clonotype was obtained from a woman aged 45-59 years with active or convalescent COVID-19. Material for sequencing was peripheral blood.

The chain's CDR3 is CASSQLAGVEQYF. The CDR3 DNA is TGCGCCAGCAGCCAGTTAGCGGGAGTCGAGCAGTACTTC. The gene calls are TRBV4-1 and TRBJ2-7, with 9 bases fitting TRBD2. The CDR3 totals 13 residues. J was trimmed by 6 bases and V by 3 bases; bases with no gene match: 3. The V gene's germline CDR1 is MGHRA and CDR2 YSYEKL.